The rows below give T cell receptor beta chains drawn from one sample of a study of human T cells and chemical hapten exposure. TCRdb re-derived calls from the RACE reads in MiXCR, one entry per CDR3 protein. The sample carries under 200,000 distinct CDR3 sequences, about 31% recorded once. This sample comprised whole blood, obtained in connection with sensitization to the hapten diphenylcyclopropenone (DPC). Receptors originate from a woman younger than 45 with alopecia areata. Some clones in this sample may be carry-over from other donors' samples. Both conserved end residues are part of each CDR3. A D gene is named only where the DNA matches it firmly. The listing skips clone size in some rows; elsewhere it reads once, few, many or a size class.

d_call	v_call	clone_size	j_call	cdr3_nt	cdr3_aa
TRBD1	TRBV10-3	.	TRBJ1-2	TGTGCCATCAGTGGGCCGGGACAGGGGGCAAATGGCTACACCTTC	CAISGPGQGANGYTF
.	TRBV10-3	once	TRBJ2-5	TGTGCCATCAGTGAGCGGGAGAAAGAGACCCAGTACTTC	CAISEREKETQYF
TRBD1	TRBV29-1	.	TRBJ2-7	TGCAGCGTCGGAGGGACAGGGGTTGAGCAGTACTTC	CSVGGTGVEQYF
.	TRBV20-1	.	TRBJ1-2	TGCAGTGCTAGAACCCCCCAGAATAACTATGGCTACACCTTC	CSARTPQNNYGYTF
TRBD2	TRBV4-2	.	TRBJ2-3	TGTGCCAGCAGCCAAGGTCAAGCGGGAGTGGATACGCAGTATTTT	CASSQGQAGVDTQYF
.	TRBV4-3	few	TRBJ1-1	TGCGCCAGCAGCCAAGGTTCAGCCAAGAACACTGAAGCTTTCTTT	CASSQGSAKNTEAFF
.	TRBV9	few	TRBJ2-1	TGTGCCAGCAGCGTAGCACAGGATGAGCAGTTCTTC	CASSVAQDEQFF
.	TRBV20-1	.	TRBJ1-5	TGCAGTGCTAGACAGGGTAGCAATCAGCCCCAGCATTTT	CSARQGSNQPQHF
.	TRBV18	few	TRBJ2-5	TGTGCCAGCTCACCTTCCGAAGCAGAGACCCAGTACTTC	CASSPSEAETQYF
.	TRBV29-1	.	TRBJ1-2	TGCAGCGTTAGCAGGGATTTAGGGGGCTACACCTTC	CSVSRDLGGYTF
.	TRBV28	.	TRBJ1-1	TGTGCCAGCAGTCCATCGTCCTATTTCACTGAAGCTTTCTTT	CASSPSSYFTEAFF
.	TRBV7-2	.	TRBJ1-1	TGTGCCAGCAGCTTCGCCCTCAATTGGATGGCTGAAGCTTTCTTT	CASSFALNWMAEAFF
.	TRBV20-1	.	TRBJ1-6	TGCAGTGCCCCCTCGACAGGCGGGTCCTATAATTCACCCCTCCACTTT	CSAPSTGGSYNSPLHF
TRBD2	TRBV10-3	few	TRBJ2-7	TGTGCCATCAGACCGACTAGCGGGAGGCAGTACGAGCAGTACTTC	CAIRPTSGRQYEQYF
.	TRBV5-4	many	TRBJ2-1	TGTGCCAGCAGCCCCGAAAACAATGAGCAGTTCTTC	CASSPENNEQFF
TRBD2	TRBV20-1	many	TRBJ2-7	TGCAGTGCTAGCGGGACTAGTTACGAGCAGTACTTC	CSASGTSYEQYF
.	TRBV29-1	few	TRBJ2-1	TGCAGCGCCGCGAACATCGGGGATGAGCAGTTCTTC	CSAANIGDEQFF
TRBD2	TRBV29-1	.	TRBJ2-7	TGCAGCGTTTCGACTAGCGGGAGGACCTACGAGCAGTACTTC	CSVSTSGRTYEQYF
.	TRBV29-1	few	TRBJ1-2	TGCAGCGTTGAAGGAGCTAACCTGAATAACTATGGCTACACCTTC	CSVEGANLNNYGYTF
TRBD1	TRBV4-3	.	TRBJ2-1	TGCGCCAGCAGCGAGCCGGACAGGGGCGGCGAGCAGTTCTTC	CASSEPDRGGEQFF
.	TRBV11-2	once	TRBJ2-2	TGTGCCAGCCTAGCGACGAACACCGGGGAGCTGTTTTTT	CASLATNTGELFF
.	TRBV4-2	few	TRBJ1-4	TGTGCCAGCAGCCCAAACCCGGGGGCGCGAACTAATGAAAAACTGTTTTTT	CASSPNPGARTNEKLFF
TRBD1	TRBV9	few	TRBJ1-1	TGTGCCAGCAGCGTCGGACAGGTCTTTAACACTGAAGCTTTCTTT	CASSVGQVFNTEAFF
.	TRBV28	.	TRBJ2-5	TGTGCCAGCAGTTCAACACCGACGGGGGAGACCCAGTACTTC	CASSSTPTGETQYF
.	TRBV20-1	.	TRBJ1-1	TGCAGTGCCGTCAGCCAGACGGAGAACACTGAAGCTTTCTTT	CSAVSQTENTEAFF
TRBD1	TRBV9	.	TRBJ1-4	TGTGCCAGCAGCGGGGGACAGCGAAGCGAAAAACTGTTTTTT	CASSGGQRSEKLFF
.	TRBV10-2	few	TRBJ2-7	TGCGCCAGCACCCCCTCAGGGTCAGTCATCTCCTACGAGCAGTACTTC	CASTPSGSVISYEQYF
TRBD1	TRBV28	.	TRBJ2-7	TGTGCCAGCAGTTCCCCCCAGGGGGACACCTACGAGCAGTACTTC	CASSSPQGDTYEQYF
.	TRBV7-2	.	TRBJ2-3	TGTGCCAGCAGGGGGACCACAGATACGCAGTATTTT	CASRGTTDTQYF
TRBD1	TRBV9	once	TRBJ1-1	TGTGCCAGCAGCCGACAGGGGATAAACACTGAAGCTTTCTTT	CASSRQGINTEAFF
TRBD2	TRBV6-2/TRBV6-3	.	TRBJ2-1	TGTGCCAGCAGTAAGGGACTAGCGGGGATCGATGAGCAGTTCTTC	CASSKGLAGIDEQFF
TRBD1	TRBV4-1	few	TRBJ2-7	TGCGCCAGCAGCCAGGACAGGGTTGGGGAGCAGTACTTC	CASSQDRVGEQYF
TRBD2	TRBV4-2	.	TRBJ2-1	TGTGCCAGCAGCCAAGATAGGACTAGCGGGCTCGATCTGGGGAATGAGCAGTTCTTC	CASSQDRTSGLDLGNEQFF
TRBD2	TRBV6-2/TRBV6-3	.	TRBJ2-7	TGTGCCAGCAGTTCTTACAGCGGGAGGTACTTC	CASSSYSGRYF
.	TRBV28	.	TRBJ2-3	TGTGCCAGCAGTTTGAGATCCATGGGGAATACGCAGTATTTT	CASSLRSMGNTQYF
.	TRBV20-1	.	TRBJ1-1	TGCAGTGCTAGACACCCGAACACTGAAGCTTTCTTT	CSARHPNTEAFF
.	TRBV5-8	.	TRBJ1-1	TGTGCCAGCAGCATCCTCGAGTACACTGAAGCTTTCTTT	CASSILEYTEAFF
.	TRBV2	.	TRBJ1-5	TGTGCCAGCGGGAGGGGGGATCAGCCCCAGCATTTT	CASGRGDQPQHF
TRBD2	TRBV3-1	.	TRBJ2-3	TGTGCCAGCAGCCAAGATCCGGGACTAGCGGGAGTGGCAGATACGCAGTATTTT	CASSQDPGLAGVADTQYF
.	TRBV11-2	.	TRBJ2-1	TGTGCCAGCAGCTGGGGACGTGTGGGGGCTCCGCAAGATAATGAGCAGTTCTTC	CASSWGRVGAPQDNEQFF
TRBD2	TRBV28	.	TRBJ2-3	TGTACCAGCAGTTTATTAGGGCTAGCGGGAGGTAGCCCAGATACGCAGTATTTT	CTSSLLGLAGGSPDTQYF
TRBD1	TRBV20-1	few	TRBJ1-2	TGCAGTGCTACCCGGGACAGATCCTATGGCTACACCTTC	CSATRDRSYGYTF
TRBD1	TRBV7-2	few	TRBJ2-1	TGTGCCAGCAGCTCACCCCGACAGGGTCCCCGTGAGCAGTTCTTC	CASSSPRQGPREQFF
.	TRBV6-5	.	TRBJ2-1	TGTGCCAGCAGTCCGACAGTTCTCAATGAGCAGTTCTTC	CASSPTVLNEQFF
.	TRBV6-5	.	TRBJ1-1	TGTGCCAGCAGGAAACAGCCGAACACTGAAGCTTTCTTT	CASRKQPNTEAFF
.	TRBV5-1	.	TRBJ1-1	TGCGCCAGCAGCTTGACCCTGGGAACTGAAGCTTTCTTT	CASSLTLGTEAFF
.	TRBV4-3	.	TRBJ2-2	TGCGCCAGCAGCCACACCGGGGAGCTGTTTTTT	CASSHTGELFF
TRBD2	TRBV5-1	.	TRBJ2-5	TGCGCCAGCAGCTTGGGACTAGCAACCGGTCAAGAGACCCAGTACTTC	CASSLGLATGQETQYF
.	TRBV7-2	.	TRBJ2-7	TGTGCCAGCAGGTCACTAACCTCCTACGAGCAGTACTTC	CASRSLTSYEQYF
.	TRBV29-1	.	TRBJ2-3	TGCAGCGTTGATTTTGGGGGGCGAGGAGATACGCAGTATTTT	CSVDFGGRGDTQYF
.	TRBV27	.	TRBJ2-1	TGTGCCAGCAAAGACGAGGTTCTACAGGATGAGCAGTTCTTC	CASKDEVLQDEQFF
TRBD2	TRBV5-3	.	TRBJ2-5	TGTGCCAGAAGCCCGGAGGGCCGACTAGCGGGGGCCCAAGAGACCCAGTACTTC	CARSPEGRLAGAQETQYF
TRBD2	TRBV5-1	.	TRBJ2-3	TGCGCCAGCAGCAGCGGGGGGGCCAGGGATACGCAGTATTTT	CASSSGGARDTQYF
.	TRBV5-5	.	TRBJ2-3	TGTGCCAGCAGATTTGGGACCCTCGTCACAGATACGCAGTATTTT	CASRFGTLVTDTQYF
.	TRBV20-1	many	TRBJ1-6	TGCAGTGCTAGAGATTCCGGGGGTTCACCCCTCCACTTT	CSARDSGGSPLHF